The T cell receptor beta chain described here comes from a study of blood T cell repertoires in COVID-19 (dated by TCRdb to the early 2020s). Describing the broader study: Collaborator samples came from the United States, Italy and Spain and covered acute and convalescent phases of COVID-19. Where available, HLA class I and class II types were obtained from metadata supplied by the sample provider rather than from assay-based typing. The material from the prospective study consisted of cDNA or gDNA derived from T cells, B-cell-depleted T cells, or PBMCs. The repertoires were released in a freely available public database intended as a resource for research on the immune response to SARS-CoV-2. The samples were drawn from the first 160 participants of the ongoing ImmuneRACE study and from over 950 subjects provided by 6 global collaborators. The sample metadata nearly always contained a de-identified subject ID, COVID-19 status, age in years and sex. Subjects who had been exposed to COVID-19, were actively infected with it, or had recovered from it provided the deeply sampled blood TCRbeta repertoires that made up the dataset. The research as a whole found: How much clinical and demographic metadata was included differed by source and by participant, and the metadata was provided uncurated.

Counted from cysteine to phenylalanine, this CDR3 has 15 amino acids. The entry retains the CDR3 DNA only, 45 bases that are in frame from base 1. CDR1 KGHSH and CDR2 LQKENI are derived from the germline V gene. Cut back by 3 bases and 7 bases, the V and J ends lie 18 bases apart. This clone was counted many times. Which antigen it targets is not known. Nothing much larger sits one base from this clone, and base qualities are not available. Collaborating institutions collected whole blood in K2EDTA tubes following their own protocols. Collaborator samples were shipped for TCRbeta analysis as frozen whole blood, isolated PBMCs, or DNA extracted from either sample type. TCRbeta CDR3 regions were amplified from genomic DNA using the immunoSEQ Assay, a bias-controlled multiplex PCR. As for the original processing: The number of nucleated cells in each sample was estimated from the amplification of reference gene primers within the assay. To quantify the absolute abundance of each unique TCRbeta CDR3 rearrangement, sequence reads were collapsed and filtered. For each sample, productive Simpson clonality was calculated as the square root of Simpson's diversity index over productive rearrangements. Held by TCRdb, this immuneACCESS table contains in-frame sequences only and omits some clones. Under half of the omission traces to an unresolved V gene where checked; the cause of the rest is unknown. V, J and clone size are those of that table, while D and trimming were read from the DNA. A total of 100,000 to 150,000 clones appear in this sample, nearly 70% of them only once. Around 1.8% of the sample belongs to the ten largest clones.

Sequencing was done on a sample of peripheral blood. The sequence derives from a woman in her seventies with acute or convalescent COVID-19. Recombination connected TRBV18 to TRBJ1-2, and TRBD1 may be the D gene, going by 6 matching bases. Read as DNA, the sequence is TGTGCCAGCTCACCTGGGGACACACTGAGTGGTGGCTACACCTTC. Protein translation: CASSPGDTLSGGYTF. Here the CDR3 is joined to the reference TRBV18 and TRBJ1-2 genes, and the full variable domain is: NAGVMQNPRHLVRRRGQEARLRCSPMKGHSHVYWYRQLPEEGLKFMVYLQKENIIDESGMPKERFSAEFPKEGPSILRIQQVVRGDSAAYFCASSPGDTLSGGYTFGSGTRLTVV.